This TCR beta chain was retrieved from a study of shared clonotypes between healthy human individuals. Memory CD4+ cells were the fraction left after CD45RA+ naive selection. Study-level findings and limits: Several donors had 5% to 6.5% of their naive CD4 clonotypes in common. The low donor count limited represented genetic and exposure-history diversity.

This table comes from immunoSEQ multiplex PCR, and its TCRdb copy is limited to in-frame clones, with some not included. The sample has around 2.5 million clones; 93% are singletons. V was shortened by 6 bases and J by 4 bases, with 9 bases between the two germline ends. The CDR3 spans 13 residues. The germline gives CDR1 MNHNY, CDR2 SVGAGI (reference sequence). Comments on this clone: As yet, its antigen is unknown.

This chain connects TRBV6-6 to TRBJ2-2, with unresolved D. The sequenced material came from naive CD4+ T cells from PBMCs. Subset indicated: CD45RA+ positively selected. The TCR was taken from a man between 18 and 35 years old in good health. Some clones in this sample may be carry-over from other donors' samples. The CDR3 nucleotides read TGTGCCAGCAGCCCCGGCCGCACCGGGGAGCTGTTTTTT. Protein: CASSPGRTGELFF.